The sequence of this TCR beta chain was determined in a study of cytomegalovirus exposure and HLA in healthy donors. Overall study results and limits: There was a cluster of highly shared sequence variants that was likely a sequencing artifact.

As for this clone: Its antigen remains unidentified.

Amplification used 60 Vbeta primers and 13 Jbeta primers. Clones were sequenced by immunoSEQ multiplex PCR, and TCRdb holds only the in-frame ones, with some missing. The profile shows 200,000 or so clones, around 80% of them singletons. Healthy individuals who donated bone marrow served as the donors. V lost 2 bases and J lost 3; bases outside the gene matches: 8. The germline V gene encodes CDR1 MDHEN and CDR2 SYDVKM. CDR3 length: 17 amino acids. Sequenced sample: PBMCs. The V and J genes are TRBV28 and TRBJ2-1; TRBD2 aligns across 9 bases. The sequence was obtained from a man in his fifties or sixties in good health and CMV-seronegative. The CDR3 DNA sequence: TGTGCCAGCAGTTTACTCTCGCTAGCGGGATACTACAATGAGCAGTTCTTC. This encodes CASSLLSLAGYYNEQFF.